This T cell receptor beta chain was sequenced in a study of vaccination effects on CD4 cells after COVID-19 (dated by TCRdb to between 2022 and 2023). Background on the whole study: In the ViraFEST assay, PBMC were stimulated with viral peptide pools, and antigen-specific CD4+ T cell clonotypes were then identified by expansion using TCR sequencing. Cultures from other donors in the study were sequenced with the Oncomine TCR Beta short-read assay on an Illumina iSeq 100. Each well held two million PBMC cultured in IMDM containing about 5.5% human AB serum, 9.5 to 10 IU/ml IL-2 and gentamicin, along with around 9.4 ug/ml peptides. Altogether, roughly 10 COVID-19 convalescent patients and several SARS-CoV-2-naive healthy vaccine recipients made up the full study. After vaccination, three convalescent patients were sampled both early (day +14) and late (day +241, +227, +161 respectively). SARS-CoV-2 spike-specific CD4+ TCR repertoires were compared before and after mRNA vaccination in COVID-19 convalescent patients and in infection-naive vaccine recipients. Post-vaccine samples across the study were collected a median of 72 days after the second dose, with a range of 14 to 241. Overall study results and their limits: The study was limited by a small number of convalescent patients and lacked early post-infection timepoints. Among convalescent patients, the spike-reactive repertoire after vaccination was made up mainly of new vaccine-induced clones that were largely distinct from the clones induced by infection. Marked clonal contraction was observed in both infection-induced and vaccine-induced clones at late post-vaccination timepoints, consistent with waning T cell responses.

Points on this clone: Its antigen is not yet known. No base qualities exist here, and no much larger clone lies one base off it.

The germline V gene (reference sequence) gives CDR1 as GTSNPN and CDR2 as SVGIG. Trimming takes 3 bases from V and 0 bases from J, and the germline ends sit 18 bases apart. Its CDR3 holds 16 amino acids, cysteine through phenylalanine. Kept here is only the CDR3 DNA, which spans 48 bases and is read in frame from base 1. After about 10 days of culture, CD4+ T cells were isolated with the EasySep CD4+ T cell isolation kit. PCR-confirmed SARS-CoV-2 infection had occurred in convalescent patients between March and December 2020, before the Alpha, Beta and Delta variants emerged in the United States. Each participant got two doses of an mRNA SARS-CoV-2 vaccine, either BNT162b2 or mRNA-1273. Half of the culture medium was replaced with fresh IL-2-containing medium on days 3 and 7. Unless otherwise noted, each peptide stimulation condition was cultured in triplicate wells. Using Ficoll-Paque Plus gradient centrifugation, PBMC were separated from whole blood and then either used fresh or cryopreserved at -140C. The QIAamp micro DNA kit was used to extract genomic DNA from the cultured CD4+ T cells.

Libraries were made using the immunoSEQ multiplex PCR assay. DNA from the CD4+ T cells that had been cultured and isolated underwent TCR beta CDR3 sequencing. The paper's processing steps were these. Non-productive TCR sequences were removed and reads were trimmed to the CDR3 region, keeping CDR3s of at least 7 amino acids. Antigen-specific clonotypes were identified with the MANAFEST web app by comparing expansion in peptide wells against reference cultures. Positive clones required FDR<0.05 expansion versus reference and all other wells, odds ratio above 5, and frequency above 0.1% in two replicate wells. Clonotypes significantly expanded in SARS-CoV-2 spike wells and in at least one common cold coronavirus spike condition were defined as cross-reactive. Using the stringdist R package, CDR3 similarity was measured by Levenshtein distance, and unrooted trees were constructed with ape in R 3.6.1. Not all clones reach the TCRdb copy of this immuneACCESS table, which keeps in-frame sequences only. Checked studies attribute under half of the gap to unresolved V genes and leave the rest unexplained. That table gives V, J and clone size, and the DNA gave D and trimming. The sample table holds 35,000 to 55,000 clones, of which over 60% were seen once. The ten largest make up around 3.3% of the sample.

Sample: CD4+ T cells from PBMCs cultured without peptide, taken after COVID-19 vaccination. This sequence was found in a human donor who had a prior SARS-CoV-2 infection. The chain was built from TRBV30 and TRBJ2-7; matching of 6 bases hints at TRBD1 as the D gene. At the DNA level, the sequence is TGTGCCTGGAGGACTCTCGGGACAACAAGCTCCTACGAGCAGTACTTC. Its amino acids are CAWRTLGTTSSYEQYF.